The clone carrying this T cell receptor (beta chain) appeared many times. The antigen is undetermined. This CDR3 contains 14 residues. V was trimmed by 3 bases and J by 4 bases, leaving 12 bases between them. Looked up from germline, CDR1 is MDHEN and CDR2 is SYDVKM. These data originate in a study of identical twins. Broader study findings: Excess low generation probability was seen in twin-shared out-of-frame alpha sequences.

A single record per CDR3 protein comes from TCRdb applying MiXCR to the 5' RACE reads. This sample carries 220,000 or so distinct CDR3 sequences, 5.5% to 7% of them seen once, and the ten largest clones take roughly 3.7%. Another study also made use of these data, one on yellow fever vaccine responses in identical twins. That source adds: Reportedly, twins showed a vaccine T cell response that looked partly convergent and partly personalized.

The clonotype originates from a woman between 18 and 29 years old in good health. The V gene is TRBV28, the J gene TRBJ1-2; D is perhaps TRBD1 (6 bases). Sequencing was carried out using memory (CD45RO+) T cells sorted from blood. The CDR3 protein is CASSLAGGAYGYTF. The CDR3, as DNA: TGTGCCAGCAGTTTGGCCGGGGGGGCCTATGGCTACACCTTC.